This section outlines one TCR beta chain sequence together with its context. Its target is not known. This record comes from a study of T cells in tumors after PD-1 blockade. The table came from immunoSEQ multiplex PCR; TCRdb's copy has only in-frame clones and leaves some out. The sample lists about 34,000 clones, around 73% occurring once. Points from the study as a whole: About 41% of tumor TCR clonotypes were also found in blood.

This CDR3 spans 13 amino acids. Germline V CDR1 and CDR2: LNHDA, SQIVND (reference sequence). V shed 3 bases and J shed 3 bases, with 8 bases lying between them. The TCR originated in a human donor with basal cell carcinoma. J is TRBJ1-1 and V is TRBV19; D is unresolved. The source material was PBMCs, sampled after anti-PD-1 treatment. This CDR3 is CASSIQSYTEAFF. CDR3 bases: TGTGCCAGTAGTATTCAAAGCTACACTGAAGCTTTCTTT. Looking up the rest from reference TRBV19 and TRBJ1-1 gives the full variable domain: DGGITQSPKYLFRKEGQNVTLSCEQNLNHDAMYWYRQDPGQGLRLIYYSQIVNDFQKGDIAEGYSVSREKKESFPLTVTSAQKNPTAFYLCASSIQSYTEAFFGQGTRLTVV.